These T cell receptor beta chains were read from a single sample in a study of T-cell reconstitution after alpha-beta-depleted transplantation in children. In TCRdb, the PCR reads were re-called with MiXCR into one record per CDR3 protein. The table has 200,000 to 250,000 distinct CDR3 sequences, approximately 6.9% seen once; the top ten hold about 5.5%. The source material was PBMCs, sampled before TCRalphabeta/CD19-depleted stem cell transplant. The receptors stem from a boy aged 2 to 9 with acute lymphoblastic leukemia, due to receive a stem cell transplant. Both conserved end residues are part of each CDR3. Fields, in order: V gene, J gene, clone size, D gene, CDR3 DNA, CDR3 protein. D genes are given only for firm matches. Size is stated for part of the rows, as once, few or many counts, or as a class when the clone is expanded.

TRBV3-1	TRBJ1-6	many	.	TGTGCCAGCAGCCAAGTCTTAGGGGGGTATAATTCACCCCTCCACTTT	CASSQVLGGYNSPLHF
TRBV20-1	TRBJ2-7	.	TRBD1	TGCAGTGCCCATTCCGGGACAGGGAACTTCTACGAGCAGTACTTC	CSAHSGTGNFYEQYF
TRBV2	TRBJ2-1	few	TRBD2	TGTGCCAGCGGCTTAGGACTAGCGGGAGTACGAGAGCAGTTCTTC	CASGLGLAGVREQFF
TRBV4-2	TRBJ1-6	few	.	TGTGCCAGCAGCCAAGATTTGGCAGGGGACAATTCACCCCTCCACTTT	CASSQDLAGDNSPLHF
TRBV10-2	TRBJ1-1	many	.	TGCGCCAGCAGGACGGCTGGGGGGTCTAACACTGAAGCTTTCTTT	CASRTAGGSNTEAFF
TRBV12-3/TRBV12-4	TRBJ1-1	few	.	TGTGCCAGCAGTTTAAGGGTCGCTGAAGCTTTCTTT	CASSLRVAEAFF
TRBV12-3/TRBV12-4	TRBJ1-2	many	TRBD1	TGTGCCAGCAGTTTGGGACAGCCCTATGGCTACACCTTC	CASSLGQPYGYTF
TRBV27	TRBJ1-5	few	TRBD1	TGTGCCAGCAGCTCCGGGACAGGAGGCAATCAGCCCCAGCATTTT	CASSSGTGGNQPQHF
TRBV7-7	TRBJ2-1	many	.	TGTGCCAGCATCTCCGGGACCCATAAAAATGAGCAGTTCTTC	CASISGTHKNEQFF
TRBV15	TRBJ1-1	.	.	TGTGCCACCAGCAGAGACCCCCTGGGAGGGTGGGCTTTCTTT	CATSRDPLGGWAFF
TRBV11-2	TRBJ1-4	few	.	TGTGCCAGCAGCACGTCCTGGACTAATGAAAAACTGTTTTTT	CASSTSWTNEKLFF
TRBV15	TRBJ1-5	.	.	TGTGCCACCAGCAGAGATTATAGGACCGGGTGGGGCAATCAGCCCCAGCATTTT	CATSRDYRTGWGNQPQHF
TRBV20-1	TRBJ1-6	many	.	TGCAGTGCTAGTAGTCGGGGGACCCTTTATAATTCACCCCTCCACTTT	CSASSRGTLYNSPLHF
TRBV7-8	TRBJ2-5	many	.	TGTGCCAGCAGCCACGGGCCGCAAGAGACCCAGTACTTC	CASSHGPQETQYF
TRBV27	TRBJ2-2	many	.	TGTGCCAGCAGTGAAGGACTCGGGGAGCTGTTTTTT	CASSEGLGELFF
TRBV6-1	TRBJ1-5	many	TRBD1	TGTGCCAGCAGTCCGAGGTTCAGGGGGCTTCAGCCCCAGCATTTT	CASSPRFRGLQPQHF
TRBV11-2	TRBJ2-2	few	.	TGTGCCAGCAGCCCGCAGGGGGGGCAGGTCGGGGAGCTGTTTTTT	CASSPQGGQVGELFF
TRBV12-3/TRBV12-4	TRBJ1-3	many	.	TGTGCCAGCAGGGCGGACGCCGCCTGGGGAAACACCATATATTTT	CASRADAAWGNTIYF
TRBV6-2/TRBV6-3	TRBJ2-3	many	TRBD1	TGTGCCAGCGGTTACACCGGGACAGGACTGCAGTATTTT	CASGYTGTGLQYF
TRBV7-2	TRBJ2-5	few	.	TGTGCCAGCAGCTTTAGCGAGCAAGAGACCCAGTACTTC	CASSFSEQETQYF
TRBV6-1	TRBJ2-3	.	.	TGTGCCAGCAGTGAAGCGTTGGGGGCCACGGATACGCAGTATTTT	CASSEALGATDTQYF
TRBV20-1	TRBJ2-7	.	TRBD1	TGCAGTGCTGACAGGGTCGGGGAGCAGTACTTC	CSADRVGEQYF
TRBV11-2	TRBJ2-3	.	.	TGTGCCAGCAGCTTAGGCCCCAAAGGGGATACGCAGTATTTT	CASSLGPKGDTQYF
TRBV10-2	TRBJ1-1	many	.	TGCGCCAGCAGTGGCGAAGCCTCGAACACTGAAGCTTTCTTT	CASSGEASNTEAFF
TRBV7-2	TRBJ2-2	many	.	TGTGCCAGCAGCTTAGCCGGGGTCGGCACCGGGGAGCTGTTTTTT	CASSLAGVGTGELFF
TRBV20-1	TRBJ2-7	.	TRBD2	TGCAGTGCTAACGGGGGGGGTTCCTACGAGCAGTACTTC	CSANGGGSYEQYF
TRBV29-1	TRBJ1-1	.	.	TGCAGCGTTGACATCTCAAACACTGAAGCTTTCTTT	CSVDISNTEAFF
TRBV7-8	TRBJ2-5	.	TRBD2	TGTGCCAGCAGCTTAGGGCGGGGGTCCCAAGAGACCCAGTACTTC	CASSLGRGSQETQYF
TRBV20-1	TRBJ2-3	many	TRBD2	TGCAGTGTTATACCGACTAGCGGGAGCGGAGATACGCAGTATTTT	CSVIPTSGSGDTQYF
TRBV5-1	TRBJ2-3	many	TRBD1	TGCGCCAGCAGCTTGGCCCCGGCAGGGGGAACAGATACGCAGTATTTT	CASSLAPAGGTDTQYF
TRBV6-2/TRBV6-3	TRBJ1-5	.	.	TGTGCCAGCAGTTACAGGGTCGCAGGGCCTTTGTTCGGTCAGCCCCAGCATTTT	CASSYRVAGPLFGQPQHF
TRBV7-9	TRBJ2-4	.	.	TGTGCCAGCAGCTTAGGAGGGTACCCCAAAAACATTCAGTACTTC	CASSLGGYPKNIQYF
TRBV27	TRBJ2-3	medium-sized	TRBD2	TGTGCCAGCAGTTCCAGGACTAGTGATAAGATTTTT	CASSSRTSDKIF
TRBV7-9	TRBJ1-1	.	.	TGTGCCAGCAGCTTAAAGCAGAACACTGAAGCTTTCTTT	CASSLKQNTEAFF
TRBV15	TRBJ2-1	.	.	TGTGCCACCAGCAGAGATTTAGGAGGACCCAATGAGCAGTTCTTC	CATSRDLGGPNEQFF
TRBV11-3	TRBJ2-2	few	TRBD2	TGTGCCAGCAGCTTAGTACTAGCGGGAGAGAACACCGGGGAGCTGTTTTTT	CASSLVLAGENTGELFF
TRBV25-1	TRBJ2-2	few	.	TGTGCCAGCAGTGAGGGTAGAGTGAACACCGGGGAGCTGTTTTTT	CASSEGRVNTGELFF
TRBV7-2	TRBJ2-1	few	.	TGTGCCAGCAGCTTGCGGGCCTCCTACAATGAGCAGTTCTTC	CASSLRASYNEQFF
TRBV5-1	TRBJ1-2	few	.	TGCGCCAGCAGCTTACCGGGGATGGCGGATGGCTACACCTTC	CASSLPGMADGYTF
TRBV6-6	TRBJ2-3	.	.	TGTGCCAGCACCCTTCATCGGGCGGGGGATACGCAGTATTTT	CASTLHRAGDTQYF
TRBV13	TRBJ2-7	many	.	TGTGCCAGCAGTATACCCGGGACCGGACCTGACGAGCAGTACTTC	CASSIPGTGPDEQYF